Listed below are T cell receptor beta chains from one sample, sequenced in a study of T cell responses to AZD1222 COVID-19 vaccine. Assay used: immunoSEQ multiplex PCR; TCRdb lists only in-frame clones, some missing. The table shows hundreds of thousands of clones, with approximately 94% occurring only once. This specimen was peripheral blood, taken 28 days after the second AZD1222 dose. The receptor source for this set is an adult who received the AZD1222 COVID-19 vaccine. CDR3s include the opening cysteine and the closing phenylalanine or tryptophan.

V: TRBV5-1
J: TRBJ2-7
CDR3: CASSFDPREQYF

V: TRBV28
J: TRBJ1-2
CDR3: CASSRQGAGGYTF

V: TRBV28
J: TRBJ2-7
CDR3: CASSLHHSSYEQYF

V: TRBV9
J: TRBJ1-5
CDR3: CASSVYAGENQPQHF

V: TRBV10-2
J: TRBJ1-1
CDR3: CASISFQAEAFF

V: TRBV9
J: TRBJ2-7
CDR3: CASSVSPGTTTYEQYF

V: TRBV19
J: TRBJ1-2
CDR3: CASSDRYYGYTF

V: TRBV25-1
J: TRBJ1-1
CDR3: CASGQGNTEAFF

V: TRBV4-1
J: TRBJ2-7
CDR3: CASSQVPTGDYEQYF

V: TRBV23-1
J: TRBJ2-7
CDR3: CASSQSYRGVSYEQYF

V: TRBV28
J: TRBJ1-6
CDR3: CASRSAGSPLHF

V: TRBV29-1
J: TRBJ2-7
CDR3: CSVELWTSGSPSSYEQYF

V: TRBV28
J: TRBJ1-1
CDR3: CASRRLGAGTEAFF

V: TRBV18
J: TRBJ1-2
CDR3: CASAGQGRLAGGYTF

V: TRBV11-3
J: TRBJ1-5
CDR3: CASSLVPFDSPFSNQPQHF

V: TRBV10-3
J: TRBJ2-5
CDR3: CAISESGGETQYF

V: TRBV5-1
J: TRBJ1-4
CDR3: CASSLAVNEKLFF

V: TRBV23-1
J: TRBJ1-1
CDR3: CASSHPDRNTEAFF

V: TRBV15
J: TRBJ1-6
CDR3: CATSRVYQGPNSPLHF

V: TRBV7-9
J: TRBJ2-1
CDR3: CASSSLLREQFF

V: TRBV28
J: TRBJ1-1
CDR3: CASSFYDRPNTEAFF

V: TRBV7-2
J: TRBJ1-2
CDR3: CASSKPSRVGYTF

V: TRBV28
J: TRBJ2-7
CDR3: CASSFAGTASYEQYF

V: TRBV18
J: TRBJ2-6
CDR3: CASSAGTGSSGANVLTF

V: TRBV12-3/TRBV12-4
J: TRBJ1-2
CDR3: CASSGTGGGYTF